This T cell receptor (beta chain) is drawn from a study of T cell responses to AZD1222 COVID-19 vaccine. TCRdb's copy holds only in-frame clones and misses some; the assay was immunoSEQ multiplex PCR. Counted here are tens of thousands of clones, more than 85% occurring once; the ten biggest clones make up about 5.2%. This clone was seen once. Its antigen is unidentified. Study findings and constraints: Mapped onto spike, vaccine-associated CD4 TCRs spanned it and were dominant at 160-218 and 743-854. Most donors were white British and more were female, and clonal diversity was possibly underestimated. Among those given AZD1222, only five to seven were seropositive at baseline.

Sequencing was performed on peripheral blood, taken on day 0 of AZD1222 vaccination. This TCR derives from an adult in good health.

CDR3 loop: CASSHQDSLYYEQYF. The CDR3 coding sequence is TGTGCCAGCAGCCACCAGGACAGCCTCTACTACGAGCAGTACTTC. The chain has TRBV14 and TRBJ2-7; a possible D gene is TRBD1 (6 bases). The CDR3 totals 15 residues. V lost 3 bases and J 3 bases, leaving 15 bases between the germline ends. Germline CDR1 reads SGHDN; CDR2 reads FVKESK.